This T cell receptor beta chain derives from a study of vaccination and CD4 T cells after COVID-19. Comment on this clonotype: Its antigen remains unknown.

The germline V gene encodes CDR1 DFQATT and CDR2 SNEGSKA (reference sequence). V shed 8 bases and J 4 bases; nucleotides not matched to a gene: 7. The CDR3 runs 13 residues. Sequence data for DNA of cultured CD4+ T cells were generated by the Oncomine TCR Beta short-read assay. TCRdb re-called the PCR reads with MiXCR, one entry per CDR3 protein. The sample shows about 20,000 distinct CDR3 sequences, 50% to 65% of them seen only once. Treatment: approximately nine-day PBMC culture with coronavirus spike peptide pools or control peptides (ViraFEST assay). Days 3 and 7 saw half the medium swapped for fresh IL-2 medium.

The clonotype comes from a human donor who had recovered from COVID-19. The gene calls are TRBV20-1 and TRBJ2-1; 8 bases fit TRBD1. The material sequenced was CD4+ T cells from blood, cultured in vitro, taken before SARS-CoV-2 vaccination. CDR3 nucleotides: TGCAGTACTCTAGGGACAGGTTACAATGAGCAGTTCTTC. It is translated as CSTLGTGYNEQFF.